This TCR beta chain was obtained from a study of OX40 agonist ivuxolimab in advanced cancers. Overall study results and limits: Expanded clones were, on average, more numerous among CD8+ T cells than CD4+.

This CDR3 contains 16 residues. Germline V gives CDR1 SNHLY, CDR2 FYNNEI. Trimming left V 6 bases short and J 0 bases short, with 15 bases between. Remarks on this clone: The antigen remains unidentified.

The table came from immunoSEQ multiplex PCR; TCRdb's copy has only in-frame clones and leaves some out. The table records about 22,000 clones, almost 85% of them present only once. Blood specimens came from baseline, cycle 4 day 1, and cycle 7 day 1. The starting material was CD4+ or CD8+ T cells sorted from blood, obtained in a trial of the OX40 agonist ivuxolimab. This chain joins TRBV2 and TRBJ2-1, with D hard to call. The receptor's source is an adult with an advanced solid tumor such as melanoma, head and neck, liver or kidney cancer. The CDR3 loop is CASRIGDLLSYNEQFF. The DNA for the CDR3 is TGTGCCAGCAGAATAGGTGACCTCCTCTCCTACAATGAGCAGTTCTTC.